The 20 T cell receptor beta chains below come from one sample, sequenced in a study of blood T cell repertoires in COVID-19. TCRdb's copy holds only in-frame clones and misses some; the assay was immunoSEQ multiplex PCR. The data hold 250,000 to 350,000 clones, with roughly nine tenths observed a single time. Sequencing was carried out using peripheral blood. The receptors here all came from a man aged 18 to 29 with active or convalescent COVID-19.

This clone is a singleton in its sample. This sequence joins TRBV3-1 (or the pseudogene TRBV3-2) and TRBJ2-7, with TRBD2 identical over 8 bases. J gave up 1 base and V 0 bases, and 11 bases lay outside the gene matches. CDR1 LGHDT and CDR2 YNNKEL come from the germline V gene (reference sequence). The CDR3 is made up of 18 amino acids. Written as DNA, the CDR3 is TGTGCCAGCAGCCAAGAGGTAGGCTGGCGGGAGGCTTCCTACGAGCAGTACTTC. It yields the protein CASSQEVGWREASYEQYF.

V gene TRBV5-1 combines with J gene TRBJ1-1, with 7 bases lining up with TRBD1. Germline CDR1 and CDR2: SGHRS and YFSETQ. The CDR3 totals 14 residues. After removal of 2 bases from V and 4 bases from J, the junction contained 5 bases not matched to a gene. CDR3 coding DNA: TGCGCCAGCAGCTTCGGACAGGCGCGCACTGAAGCTTTCTTT. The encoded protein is CASSFGQARTEAFF.

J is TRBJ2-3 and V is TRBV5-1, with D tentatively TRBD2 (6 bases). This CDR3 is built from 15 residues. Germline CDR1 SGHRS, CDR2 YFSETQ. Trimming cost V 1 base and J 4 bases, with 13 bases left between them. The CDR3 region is CASSLSDGGSDTQYF. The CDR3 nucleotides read TGCGCCAGCAGCTTGAGCGACGGGGGATCAGATACGCAGTATTTT.

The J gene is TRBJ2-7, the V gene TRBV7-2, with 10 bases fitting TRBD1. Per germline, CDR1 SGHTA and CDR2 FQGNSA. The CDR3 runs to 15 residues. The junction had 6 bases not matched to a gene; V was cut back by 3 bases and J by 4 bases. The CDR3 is CASSFRTGGVYEQYF. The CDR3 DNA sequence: TGTGCCAGCAGCTTTCGGACAGGGGGAGTGTACGAGCAGTACTTC.

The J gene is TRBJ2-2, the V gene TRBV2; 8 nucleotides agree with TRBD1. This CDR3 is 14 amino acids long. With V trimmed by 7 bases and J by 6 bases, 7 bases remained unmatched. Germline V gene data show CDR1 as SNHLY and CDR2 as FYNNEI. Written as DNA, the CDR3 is TGTGCCAGCAAGGAGACAGGGGCTTCCGGGGAGCTGTTTTTT. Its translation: CASKETGASGELFF.

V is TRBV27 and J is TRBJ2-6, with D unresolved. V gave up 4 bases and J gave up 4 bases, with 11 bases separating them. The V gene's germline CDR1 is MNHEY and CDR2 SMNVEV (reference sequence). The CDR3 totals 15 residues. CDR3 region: CASSSLPVGANVLTF. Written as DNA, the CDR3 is TGTGCCAGCAGTTCGTTGCCGGTAGGGGCCAACGTCCTGACTTTC. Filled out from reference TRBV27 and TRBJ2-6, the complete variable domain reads EAQVTQNPRYLITVTGKKLTVTCSQNMNHEYMSWYRQDPGLGLRQIYYSMNVEVTDKGDVPEGYKVSRKEKRNFPLILESPSPNQTSLYFCASSSLPVGANVLTFGAGSRLTVL.

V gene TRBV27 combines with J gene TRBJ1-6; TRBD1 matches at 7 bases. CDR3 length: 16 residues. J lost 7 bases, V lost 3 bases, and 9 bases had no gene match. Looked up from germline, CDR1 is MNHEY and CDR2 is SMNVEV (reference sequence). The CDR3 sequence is CASSLNNRGLNSPLHF. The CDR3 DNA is TGTGCCAGCAGTTTGAATAACAGGGGTTTGAATTCACCCCTCCACTTT.

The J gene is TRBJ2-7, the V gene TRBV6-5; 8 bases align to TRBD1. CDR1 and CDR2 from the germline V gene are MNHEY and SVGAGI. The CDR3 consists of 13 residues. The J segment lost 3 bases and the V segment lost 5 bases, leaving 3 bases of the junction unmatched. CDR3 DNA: TGTGCCAGCAGTCCCGGGACAGGCTACGAGCAGTACTTC. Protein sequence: CASSPGTGYEQYF.

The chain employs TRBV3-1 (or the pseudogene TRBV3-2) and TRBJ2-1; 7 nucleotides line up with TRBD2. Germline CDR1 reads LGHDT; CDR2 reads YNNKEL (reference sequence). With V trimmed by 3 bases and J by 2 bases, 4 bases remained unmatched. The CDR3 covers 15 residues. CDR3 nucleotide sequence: TGTGCCAGCAGCCAGATCGCGGGAGCCTACAATGAGCAGTTCTTC. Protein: CASSQIAGAYNEQFF.

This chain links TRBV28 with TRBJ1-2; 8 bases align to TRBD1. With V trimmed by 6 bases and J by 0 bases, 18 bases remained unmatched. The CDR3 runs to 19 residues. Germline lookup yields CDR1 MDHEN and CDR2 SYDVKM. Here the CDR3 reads CASSPRRSGQGRANYGYTF. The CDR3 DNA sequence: TGTGCCAGCAGCCCCCGTCGATCCGGACAGGGCCGAGCTAACTATGGCTACACCTTC.

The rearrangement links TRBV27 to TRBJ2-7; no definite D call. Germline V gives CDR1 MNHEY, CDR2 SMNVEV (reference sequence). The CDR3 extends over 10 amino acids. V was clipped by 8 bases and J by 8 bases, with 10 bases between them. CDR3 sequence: CASGSPQQYF. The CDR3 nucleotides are TGTGCCAGCGGCTCCCCCCAGCAGTACTTC.

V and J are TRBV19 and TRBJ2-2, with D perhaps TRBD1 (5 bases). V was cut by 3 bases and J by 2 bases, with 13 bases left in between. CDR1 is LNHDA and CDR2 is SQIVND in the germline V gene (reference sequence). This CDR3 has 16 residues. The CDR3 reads CASSMDGADNTGELFF. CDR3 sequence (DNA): TGTGCCAGTAGTATGGATGGGGCCGACAACACCGGGGAGCTGTTTTTT.

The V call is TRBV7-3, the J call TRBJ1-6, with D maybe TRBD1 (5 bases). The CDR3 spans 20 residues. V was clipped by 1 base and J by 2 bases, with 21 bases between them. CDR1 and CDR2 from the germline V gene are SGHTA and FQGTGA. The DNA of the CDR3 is TGTGCCAGCAGCTTAAGTAGGGGTCGGACCCCTTACACCTATAATTCACCCCTCCACTTT. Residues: CASSLSRGRTPYTYNSPLHF.

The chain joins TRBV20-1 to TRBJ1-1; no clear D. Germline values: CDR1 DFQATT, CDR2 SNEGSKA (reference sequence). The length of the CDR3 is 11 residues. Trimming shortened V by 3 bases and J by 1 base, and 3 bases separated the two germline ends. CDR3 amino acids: CSASWNTEAFF. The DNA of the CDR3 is TGCAGTGCTAGCTGGAACACTGAAGCTTTCTTT.

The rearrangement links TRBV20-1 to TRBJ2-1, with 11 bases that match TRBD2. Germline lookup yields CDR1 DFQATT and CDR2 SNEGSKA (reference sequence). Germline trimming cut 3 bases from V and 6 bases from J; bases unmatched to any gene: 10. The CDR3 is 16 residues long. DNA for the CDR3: TGCAGTGCTAGTCCCCTAGCGGGGGGCCTCCTCAATGAGCAGTTCTTC. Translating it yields CSASPLAGGLLNEQFF.

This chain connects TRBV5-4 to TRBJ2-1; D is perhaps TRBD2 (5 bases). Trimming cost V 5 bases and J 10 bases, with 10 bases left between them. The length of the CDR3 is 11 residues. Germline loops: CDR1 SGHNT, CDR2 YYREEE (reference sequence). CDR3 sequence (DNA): TGTGCCAGCAGGCCCAGAGGGGAGCAGTTCTTC. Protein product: CASRPRGEQFF.

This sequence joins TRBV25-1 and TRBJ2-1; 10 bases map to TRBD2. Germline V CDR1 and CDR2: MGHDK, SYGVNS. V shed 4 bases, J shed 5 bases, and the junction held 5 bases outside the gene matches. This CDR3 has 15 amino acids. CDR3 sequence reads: CASSGSGRANNEQFF. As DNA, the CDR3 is TGTGCCAGCAGTGGCAGCGGGAGGGCCAACAATGAGCAGTTCTTC.

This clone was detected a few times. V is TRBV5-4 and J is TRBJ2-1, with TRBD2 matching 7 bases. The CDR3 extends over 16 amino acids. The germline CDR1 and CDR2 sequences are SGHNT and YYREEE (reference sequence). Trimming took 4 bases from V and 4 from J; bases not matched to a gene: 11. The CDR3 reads CASSPSTSSAYNEQFF. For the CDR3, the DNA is TGTGCCAGCAGCCCCTCGACTAGCTCGGCTTACAATGAGCAGTTCTTC.

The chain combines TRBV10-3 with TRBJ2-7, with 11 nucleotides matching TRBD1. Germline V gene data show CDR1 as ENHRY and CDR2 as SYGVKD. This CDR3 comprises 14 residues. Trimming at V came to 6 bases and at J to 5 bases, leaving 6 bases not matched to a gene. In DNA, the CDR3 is TGTGCCATCAGGAGGACAGGGGGCACGCACGAGCAGTACTTC. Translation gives CAIRRTGGTHEQYF.

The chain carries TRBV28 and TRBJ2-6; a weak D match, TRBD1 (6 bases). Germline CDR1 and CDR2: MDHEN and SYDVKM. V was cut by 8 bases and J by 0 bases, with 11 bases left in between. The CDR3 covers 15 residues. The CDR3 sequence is CASGQFSSGANVLTF. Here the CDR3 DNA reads TGTGCCAGCGGACAGTTTTCCTCTGGGGCCAACGTCCTGACTTTC. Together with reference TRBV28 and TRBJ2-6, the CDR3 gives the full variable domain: DVKVTQSSRYLVKRTGEKVFLECVQDMDHENMFWYRQDPGLGLRLIYFSYDVKMKEKGDIPEGYSVSREKKERFSLILESASTNQTSMYLCASGQFSSGANVLTFGAGSRLTVL.